These T cell receptor beta chains were read from a single sample in a study of T cell responses to AZD1222 COVID-19 vaccine. TCRdb's copy holds only in-frame clones and misses some; the assay was immunoSEQ multiplex PCR. Here the sample spans roughly 110,000 clones, over 80% being singletons. The source was peripheral blood, collected 28 days after the second AZD1222 dose. The receptors shown here come from an adult who received the AZD1222 COVID-19 vaccine. Both conserved end residues are part of each CDR3. A D gene is named only where the DNA matches it firmly. Clone size is stated in some rows and not others, as once, few, many or a class when expanded.

clone_size,v_call,j_call,cdr3_length,d_call,cdr3_aa,cdr3_nt
NA,TRBV5-1,TRBJ2-4,17,TRBD1,CASSIQVQGVAKNIQYF,TGCGCCAGCAGCATACAGGTTCAGGGGGTGGCCAAAAACATTCAGTACTTC
once,TRBV28,TRBJ1-2,13,NA,CASRVGGPYGYTF,TGTGCCAGCCGGGTGGGGGGCCCTTATGGCTACACCTTC
NA,TRBV7-7,TRBJ1-5,12,NA,CASSLGGGPQHF,TGTGCTAGCAGCTTAGGGGGGGGACCCCAGCATTTT
NA,TRBV5-1,TRBJ2-5,12,NA,CASSPREETQYF,TGCGCCAGCAGTCCGCGGGAAGAGACCCAGTACTTC
NA,TRBV5-1,TRBJ2-7,15,NA,CASSLLGEGPYEQYF,TGCGCCAGCAGCTTACTCGGAGAGGGGCCCTACGAGCAGTACTTC
NA,TRBV25-1,TRBJ1-1,12,NA,CASSEFHGEAFF,TGTGCCAGCAGTGAATTTCATGGGGAAGCTTTCTTT
NA,TRBV10-3,TRBJ1-5,16,NA,CAISESNVNSNQPQHF,TGTGCCATCAGTGAGTCGAATGTTAATAGCAATCAGCCCCAGCATTTT
NA,TRBV2,TRBJ1-6,17,NA,CASYQGGGSSYNSPLHF,TGTGCCAGCTACCAGGGTGGAGGGAGCTCCTATAATTCACCCCTCCACTTT
NA,TRBV7-9,TRBJ2-5,15,TRBD1,CASSGGTGVQETQYF,TGTGCCAGCAGCGGAGGGACAGGGGTACAAGAGACCCAGTACTTC
NA,TRBV11-2,TRBJ1-4,13,NA,CASSLPIGEKLFF,TGTGCCAGCAGCTTACCGATCGGTGAAAAACTGTTTTTT
NA,TRBV5-1,TRBJ1-1,15,NA,CASTPRATMNTEAFF,TGCGCCAGCACCCCGAGGGCGACGATGAACACTGAAGCTTTCTTT
NA,TRBV12-5,TRBJ1-1,13,NA,CASGFTGSTEAFF,TGTGCTAGTGGTTTTACGGGTTCCACTGAAGCTTTCTTT
NA,TRBV2,TRBJ1-5,15,NA,CASSDLQKSNQPQHF,TGTGCCAGCAGTGACCTTCAGAAGAGCAATCAGCCCCAGCATTTT